These T cell receptor beta chains were read from a single sample in a study of OX40 agonist ivuxolimab in advanced cancers. Repertoires were generated with immunoSEQ multiplex PCR, while TCRdb's copy carries only in-frame clones and drops some. The sample has approximately 68,000 clones, approximately 84% seen once; the top ten hold around 2.1%. The sequencing here drew on CD4+ or CD8+ T cells sorted from blood, taken in a trial of the OX40 agonist ivuxolimab. The receptors derive from an adult with an advanced solid tumor such as melanoma, head and neck, liver or kidney cancer. Each CDR3 is given with its conserved first and last residue. The D gene is left open where the match is weak. Size values are once, few and many counts, or a class for expanded clones, and some rows have none.

clone size: few; J gene: TRBJ1-1; D gene: TRBD1; V gene: TRBV18; CDR3 DNA: TGTGCCAGCCGGTACAGGGGGGATAACACTGAAGCTTTCTTT; CDR3 protein: CASRYRGDNTEAFF
clone size: -; J gene: TRBJ2-3; D gene: -; V gene: TRBV28; CDR3 DNA: TGTGCCAGCAGTTCCCCTGGGGGGCCTACCACAGATACGCAGTATTTT; CDR3 protein: CASSSPGGPTTDTQYF
clone size: -; J gene: TRBJ2-1; D gene: -; V gene: TRBV7-2; CDR3 DNA: TGTGCCAGCAGCAGTCAATGGGGGCCCTACAATGAGCAGTTCTTC; CDR3 protein: CASSSQWGPYNEQFF
clone size: -; J gene: TRBJ1-2; D gene: -; V gene: TRBV27; CDR3 DNA: TGTGCCAGCAGTTTCTACGCGGGAAATGGCTACACCTTC; CDR3 protein: CASSFYAGNGYTF
clone size: -; J gene: TRBJ2-2; D gene: -; V gene: TRBV5-1; CDR3 DNA: TGCGCCAGCAGCTTGGCACAGGGGAACACCGGGGAGCTGTTTTTT; CDR3 protein: CASSLAQGNTGELFF
clone size: -; J gene: TRBJ2-6; D gene: TRBD2; V gene: TRBV5-1; CDR3 DNA: TGCGCCAGCAGCCCGGGGGGGGCAGCTGCGGGGGCCAACGTCCTGACTTTC; CDR3 protein: CASSPGGAAAGANVLTF
clone size: -; J gene: TRBJ1-4; D gene: TRBD1; V gene: TRBV11-2; CDR3 DNA: TGTGCCAGCAGATCAACAGGACAGGGCGGGGAAAAACTGTTTTTT; CDR3 protein: CASRSTGQGGEKLFF
clone size: -; J gene: TRBJ1-4; D gene: -; V gene: TRBV28; CDR3 DNA: TGTGCCAGCAGTTTATGGGGTGTATCGGCTAATGAAAAACTGTTTTTT; CDR3 protein: CASSLWGVSANEKLFF
clone size: -; J gene: TRBJ2-7; D gene: -; V gene: TRBV15; CDR3 DNA: TGTGCCACCAGCAGACTGGGGACAACCGAGCAGTACTTC; CDR3 protein: CATSRLGTTEQYF
clone size: many; J gene: TRBJ1-5; D gene: -; V gene: TRBV4-2; CDR3 DNA: TGTGCCAGCAGCCAAGGGGGGACGGAGCATGAAGCCCAGCATTTT; CDR3 protein: CASSQGGTEHEAQHF
clone size: -; J gene: TRBJ2-3; D gene: -; V gene: TRBV27; CDR3 DNA: TGTGCCAGCAGTCCACGGACCCTTAATACGCAGTATTTT; CDR3 protein: CASSPRTLNTQYF
clone size: -; J gene: TRBJ2-5; D gene: -; V gene: TRBV5-4; CDR3 DNA: TGTGCCAGCAGCTTAGGTGGGATCGAAGGAGAGACCCAGTACTTC; CDR3 protein: CASSLGGIEGETQYF
clone size: -; J gene: TRBJ2-7; D gene: -; V gene: TRBV15; CDR3 DNA: TGTGCCACCAGCCCGCAAAGGCAATCCGGGTGGGCCTACGAGCAGTACTTC; CDR3 protein: CATSPQRQSGWAYEQYF
clone size: -; J gene: TRBJ2-7; D gene: TRBD1; V gene: TRBV29-1; CDR3 DNA: TGCAGCGGACTGGGACAGGCCCCCTCCTACGAGCAGTACTTC; CDR3 protein: CSGLGQAPSYEQYF
clone size: once; J gene: TRBJ1-1; D gene: TRBD1; V gene: TRBV10-3; CDR3 DNA: TGTGCCATCAAAGGACAGGGGGACACTGAAGCTTTCTTT; CDR3 protein: CAIKGQGDTEAFF
clone size: -; J gene: TRBJ2-1; D gene: -; V gene: TRBV6-5; CDR3 DNA: TGTGCCAGCAGTTACTCGAGGAGCCCCCCCTACAATGAGCAGTTCTTC; CDR3 protein: CASSYSRSPPYNEQFF
clone size: few; J gene: TRBJ2-2; D gene: TRBD1; V gene: TRBV18; CDR3 DNA: TGTGCCAGCTCACCGGACAGGGTGTTCTCCGGGGAGCTGTTTTTT; CDR3 protein: CASSPDRVFSGELFF
clone size: -; J gene: TRBJ1-4; D gene: TRBD1; V gene: TRBV19; CDR3 DNA: TGTGCCAGTAGTATCCCAGGGACAGCAACTAATGAAAAACTGTTTTTT; CDR3 protein: CASSIPGTATNEKLFF
clone size: -; J gene: TRBJ2-2; D gene: -; V gene: TRBV5-4; CDR3 DNA: TGTGCCAGCAGCTTGGAGGCGGGGTCGAACACCGGGGAGCTGTTTTTT; CDR3 protein: CASSLEAGSNTGELFF
clone size: once; J gene: TRBJ2-7; D gene: TRBD1; V gene: TRBV6-5; CDR3 DNA: TGTGCCAGCGAAAACGCAGGGGGCTACGAGCAGTACTTC; CDR3 protein: CASENAGGYEQYF
clone size: -; J gene: TRBJ2-3; D gene: -; V gene: TRBV7-9; CDR3 DNA: TGTGCCAGCAGCACTAGAGCCCGGACCCTAGATACGCAGTATTTT; CDR3 protein: CASSTRARTLDTQYF
clone size: -; J gene: TRBJ2-3; D gene: TRBD1; V gene: TRBV10-3; CDR3 DNA: TGTGCCATCAGTGACCCTCGGGGGACAGGGCCGAGGGGGGGCACAGATACGCAGTATTTT; CDR3 protein: CAISDPRGTGPRGGTDTQYF
clone size: -; J gene: TRBJ2-5; D gene: -; V gene: TRBV7-9; CDR3 DNA: TGTGCCAGCAGCCGGACAAGAGGGCAAGAGACCCAGTACTTC; CDR3 protein: CASSRTRGQETQYF
clone size: -; J gene: TRBJ1-2; D gene: TRBD1; V gene: TRBV5-1; CDR3 DNA: TGCGCCAGCAGCCCGGACAGGGGGATCTATGGCTACACCTTC; CDR3 protein: CASSPDRGIYGYTF
clone size: -; J gene: TRBJ2-2; D gene: -; V gene: TRBV7-2; CDR3 DNA: TGTGCCAGCAGCGTTACCGGGGTAGCAGATCCTTTCGGGGAGCTGTTTTTT; CDR3 protein: CASSVTGVADPFGELFF
clone size: -; J gene: TRBJ1-1; D gene: -; V gene: TRBV27; CDR3 DNA: TGTGCCAGCAGTTTATTTGCCACAAGCTGGACGACTGAAGCTTTCTTT; CDR3 protein: CASSLFATSWTTEAFF
clone size: many; J gene: TRBJ2-7; D gene: -; V gene: TRBV6-6; CDR3 DNA: TGTGCCAGCAGTTACTCCGAAACGAGCCAATACGAGCAGTACTTC; CDR3 protein: CASSYSETSQYEQYF
clone size: -; J gene: TRBJ1-6; D gene: -; V gene: TRBV21-1; CDR3 DNA: TGTGCCAGCAGCAATAAAAGGAAGGGGATTTCACCCCTCCACTTT; CDR3 protein: CASSNKRKGISPLHF
clone size: few; J gene: TRBJ1-1; D gene: -; V gene: TRBV5-8; CDR3 DNA: TGTGCCAGCAGCTTGGGGGGGACACTTAACACTGAAGCTTTCTTT; CDR3 protein: CASSLGGTLNTEAFF
clone size: -; J gene: TRBJ1-1; D gene: TRBD1; V gene: TRBV6-8; CDR3 DNA: TGTGCCAGCAACTTACAGGGGAGCACTGAAGCTTTCTTT; CDR3 protein: CASNLQGSTEAFF
clone size: -; J gene: TRBJ2-1; D gene: TRBD1; V gene: TRBV5-6; CDR3 DNA: TGTGCCAGCAGCTTGACAGGGGAAAAAGTCAATGAGCAGTTCTTC; CDR3 protein: CASSLTGEKVNEQFF
clone size: few; J gene: TRBJ1-5; D gene: -; V gene: TRBV28; CDR3 DNA: TGTGCCAGCACCCTAGACCCATTTGATCAGCCCCAGCATTTT; CDR3 protein: CASTLDPFDQPQHF
clone size: -; J gene: TRBJ1-2; D gene: -; V gene: TRBV6-6; CDR3 DNA: TGTGCCAGCAGTTACTCGGCAGGGAGGGGCTATGGCTACACCTTC; CDR3 protein: CASSYSAGRGYGYTF
clone size: -; J gene: TRBJ1-4; D gene: -; V gene: TRBV6-4; CDR3 DNA: TGTGCCAGCAGTAGGACGGTCGGGGAAAAACTGTTTTTT; CDR3 protein: CASSRTVGEKLFF
clone size: once; J gene: TRBJ2-1; D gene: -; V gene: TRBV12-1; CDR3 DNA: TGTGCCAGCAGCTTTACGCGTCGGACTTTTTACAATGAGCAGTTCTTC; CDR3 protein: CASSFTRRTFYNEQFF
clone size: -; J gene: TRBJ1-6; D gene: TRBD1; V gene: TRBV2; CDR3 DNA: TGTGCCAGCAGCTTGGGACAGGGCAAAGGGTCACCCCTCCACTTT; CDR3 protein: CASSLGQGKGSPLHF
clone size: -; J gene: TRBJ2-7; D gene: -; V gene: TRBV14; CDR3 DNA: TGTGCCAGCGCCGCAACAGGTAAACAGTACTTC; CDR3 protein: CASAATGKQYF
clone size: -; J gene: TRBJ1-5; D gene: -; V gene: TRBV18; CDR3 DNA: TGTGCCAGCTCACTCCGACAGAACAATCAGCCCCAGCATTTT; CDR3 protein: CASSLRQNNQPQHF
clone size: -; J gene: TRBJ2-3; D gene: TRBD1; V gene: TRBV18; CDR3 DNA: TGTGCCAGCTCACCTCTCGGGACAGGCACAGATACGCAGTATTTT; CDR3 protein: CASSPLGTGTDTQYF
clone size: -; J gene: TRBJ1-2; D gene: TRBD1; V gene: TRBV2; CDR3 DNA: TGTGCCAGCAGTTTTCGGACAGGGAACTATGGCTACACCTTC; CDR3 protein: CASSFRTGNYGYTF
clone size: -; J gene: TRBJ2-7; D gene: TRBD1; V gene: TRBV7-2; CDR3 DNA: TGTGCCAGCAGCTTAGGGACAGGGAGATACGAGCAGTACTTC; CDR3 protein: CASSLGTGRYEQYF
clone size: many; J gene: TRBJ1-1; D gene: TRBD1; V gene: TRBV5-6; CDR3 DNA: TGTGCCAGCAGCCACTCCGGGACAGGGAACACTGAAGCTTTCTTT; CDR3 protein: CASSHSGTGNTEAFF
clone size: -; J gene: TRBJ2-1; D gene: -; V gene: TRBV7-9; CDR3 DNA: TGTGCCAGCAGCTTAAAGGATGAGCAGTTCTTC; CDR3 protein: CASSLKDEQFF